Below, one TCR beta chain is given with its context. How the authors handled the data: Amplification with reference gene primers provided the estimates of nucleated cell counts. Clones were read by immunoSEQ multiplex PCR, and TCRdb kept only the in-frame ones, dropping some. V, J and clone size were drawn from that table, and D and trimming were deduced from the DNA. Altogether 83,000 or so clones are present, roughly four fifths being singletons, with the ten largest covering 21%. The data were obtained in a study of blood T cell repertoires in COVID-19. At the level of the study: The cDNA or gDNA used as material had been derived from T cells, B-cell-depleted T cells, or PBMCs.

Germline trimming cut 4 bases from V and 5 bases from J; bases unmatched to any gene: 8. The CDR3 loop spans 15 amino acids. Germline V CDR1 and CDR2: SGHNT, YYREEE (reference sequence). This sequence was found in a human donor in a cohort sampled during active COVID-19. V and J are TRBV5-4 and TRBJ2-3; 9 bases fit TRBD2. The source material was peripheral blood. CDR3 DNA: TGTGCCAGCAGCCATCCGGGACTAGCTTTAGATACGCAGTATTTT. Its protein is CASSHPGLALDTQYF.